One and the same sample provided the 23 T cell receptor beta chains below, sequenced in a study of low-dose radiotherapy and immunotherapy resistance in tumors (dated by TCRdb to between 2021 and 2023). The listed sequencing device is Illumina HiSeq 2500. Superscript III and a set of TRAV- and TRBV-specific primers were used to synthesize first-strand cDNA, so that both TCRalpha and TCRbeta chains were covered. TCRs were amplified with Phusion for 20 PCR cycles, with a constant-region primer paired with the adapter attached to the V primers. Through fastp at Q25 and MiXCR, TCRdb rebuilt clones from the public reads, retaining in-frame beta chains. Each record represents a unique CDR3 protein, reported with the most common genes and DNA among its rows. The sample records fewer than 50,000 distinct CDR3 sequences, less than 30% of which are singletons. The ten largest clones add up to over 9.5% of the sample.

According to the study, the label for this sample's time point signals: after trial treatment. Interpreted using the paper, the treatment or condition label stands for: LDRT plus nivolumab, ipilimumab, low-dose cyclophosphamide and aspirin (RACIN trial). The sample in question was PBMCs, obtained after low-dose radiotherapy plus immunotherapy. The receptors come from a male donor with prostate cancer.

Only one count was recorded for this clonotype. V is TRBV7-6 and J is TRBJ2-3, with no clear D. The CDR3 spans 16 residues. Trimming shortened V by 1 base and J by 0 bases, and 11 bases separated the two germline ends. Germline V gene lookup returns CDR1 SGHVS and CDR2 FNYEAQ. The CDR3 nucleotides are TGTGCCAGCAGCTTAGGTGGGCCTACTAGCACAGATACGCAGTATTTT. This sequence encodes CASSLGGPTSTDTQYF.

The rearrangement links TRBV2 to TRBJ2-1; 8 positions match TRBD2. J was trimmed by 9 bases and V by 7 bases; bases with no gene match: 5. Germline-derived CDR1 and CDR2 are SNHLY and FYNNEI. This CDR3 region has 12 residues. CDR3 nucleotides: TGTGCCAGCACTGGACTAGCACCTGAGCAGTTCTTC. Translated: CASTGLAPEQFF.

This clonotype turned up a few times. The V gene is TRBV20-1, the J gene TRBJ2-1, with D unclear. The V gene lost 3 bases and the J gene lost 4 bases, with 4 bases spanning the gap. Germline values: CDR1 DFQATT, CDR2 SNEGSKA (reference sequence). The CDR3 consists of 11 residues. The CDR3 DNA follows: TGCAGTGCTAGTAGGTACAATGAGCAGTTCTTC. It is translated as CSASRYNEQFF.

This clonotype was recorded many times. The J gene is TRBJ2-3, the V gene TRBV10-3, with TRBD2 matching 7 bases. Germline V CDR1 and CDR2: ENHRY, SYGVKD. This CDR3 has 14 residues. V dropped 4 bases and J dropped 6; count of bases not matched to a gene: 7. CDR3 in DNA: TGTGCCATCAGTGGACAGCGGGACGCGGATACGCAGTATTTT. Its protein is CAISGQRDADTQYF.

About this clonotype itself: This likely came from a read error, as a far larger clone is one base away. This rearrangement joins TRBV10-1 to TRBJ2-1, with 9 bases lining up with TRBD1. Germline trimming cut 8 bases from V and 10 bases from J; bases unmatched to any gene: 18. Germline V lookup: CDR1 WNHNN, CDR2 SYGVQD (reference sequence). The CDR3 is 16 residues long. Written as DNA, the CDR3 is TGCGCCAGCGGAGGGACAGGGTCTGATAGCTCCTACGAGCAGTTCTTC. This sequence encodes CASGGTGSDSSYEQFF.

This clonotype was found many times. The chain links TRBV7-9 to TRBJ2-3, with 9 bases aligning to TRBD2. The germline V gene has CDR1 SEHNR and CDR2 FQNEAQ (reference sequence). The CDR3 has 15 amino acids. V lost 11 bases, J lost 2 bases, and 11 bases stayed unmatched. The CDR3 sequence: CAATEAGGPTDTQYF. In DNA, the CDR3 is TGTGCCGCTACGGAAGCGGGAGGTCCCACAGATACGCAGTATTTT.

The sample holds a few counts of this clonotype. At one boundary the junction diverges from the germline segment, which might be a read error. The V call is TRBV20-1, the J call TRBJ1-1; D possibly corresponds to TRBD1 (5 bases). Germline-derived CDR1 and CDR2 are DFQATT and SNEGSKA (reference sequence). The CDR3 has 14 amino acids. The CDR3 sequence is CSSSRGTGRTEAFF. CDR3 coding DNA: TGCAGTTCTAGTAGGGGCACCGGGAGGACTGAAGCTTTCTTT.

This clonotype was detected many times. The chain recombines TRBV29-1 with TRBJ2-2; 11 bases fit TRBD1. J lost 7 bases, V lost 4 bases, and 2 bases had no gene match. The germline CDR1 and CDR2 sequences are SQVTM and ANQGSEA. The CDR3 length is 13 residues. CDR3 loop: CSVGDRGIGELFF. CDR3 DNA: TGCAGCGTTGGGGACAGGGGGATCGGGGAGCTGTTTTTT.

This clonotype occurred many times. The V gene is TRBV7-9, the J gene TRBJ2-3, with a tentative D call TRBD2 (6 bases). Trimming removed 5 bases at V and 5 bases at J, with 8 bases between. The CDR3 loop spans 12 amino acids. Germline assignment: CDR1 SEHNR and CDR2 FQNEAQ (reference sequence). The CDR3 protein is CASSRLGDTQYF. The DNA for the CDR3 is TGTGCCAGCAGCCGACTAGGAGATACGCAGTATTTT.

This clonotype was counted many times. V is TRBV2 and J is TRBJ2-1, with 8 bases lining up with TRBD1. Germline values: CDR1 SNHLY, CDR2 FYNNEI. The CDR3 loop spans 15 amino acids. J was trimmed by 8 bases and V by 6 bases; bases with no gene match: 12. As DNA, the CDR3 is TGTGCCAGCAGGGCAAGACAGGGGATCCAACATGAGCAGTTCTTC. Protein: CASRARQGIQHEQFF.

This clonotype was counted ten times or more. CDR3 coding DNA: TGTGCCAGCAGCTTACAGGGGGCGCGAACAGGGGCCAAAAACATTCAGTACTTC. It yields the protein CASSLQGARTGAKNIQYF. The chain joins TRBV6-1 to TRBJ2-4, with 9 bases identical to TRBD1. The CDR3 has 18 residues. CDR1 and CDR2 (germline): MNHNS, SASEGT. Germline trimming cut 6 bases from V and 1 base from J; bases unmatched to any gene: 13.

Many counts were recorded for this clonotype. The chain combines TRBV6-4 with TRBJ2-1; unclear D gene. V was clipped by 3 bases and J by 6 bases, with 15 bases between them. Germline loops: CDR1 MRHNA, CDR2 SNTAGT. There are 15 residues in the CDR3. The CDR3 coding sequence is TGTGCCAGCAGTGAGGTAACGGGCGAGAGCAATGAGCAGTTCTTC. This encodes CASSEVTGESNEQFF.

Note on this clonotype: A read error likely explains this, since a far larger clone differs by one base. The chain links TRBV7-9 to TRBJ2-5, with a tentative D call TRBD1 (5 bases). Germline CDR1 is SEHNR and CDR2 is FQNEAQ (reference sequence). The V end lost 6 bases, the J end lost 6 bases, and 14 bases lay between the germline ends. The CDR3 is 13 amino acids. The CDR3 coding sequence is TGTGCCAGCAGTAGACAGTTTGGTCAGACCCAGTACTTC. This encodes CASSRQFGQTQYF.

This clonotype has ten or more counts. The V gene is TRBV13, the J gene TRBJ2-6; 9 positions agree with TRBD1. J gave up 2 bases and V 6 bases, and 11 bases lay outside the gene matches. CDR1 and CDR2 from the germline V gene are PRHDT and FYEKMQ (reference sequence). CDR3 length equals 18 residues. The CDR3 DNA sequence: TGTGCCAGCAGTGCGCGGGACAGGGTTCTTACTGGGGCCAACGTCCTGACTTTC. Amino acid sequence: CASSARDRVLTGANVLTF.

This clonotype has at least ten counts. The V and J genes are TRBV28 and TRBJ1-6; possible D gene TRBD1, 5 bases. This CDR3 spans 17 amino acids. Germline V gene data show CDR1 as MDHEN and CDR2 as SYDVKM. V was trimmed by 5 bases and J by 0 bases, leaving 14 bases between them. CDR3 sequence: CASSPWTPSSYNSPLHF. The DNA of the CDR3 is TGTGCCAGCAGTCCTTGGACACCCAGCTCCTATAATTCACCCCTCCACTTT.

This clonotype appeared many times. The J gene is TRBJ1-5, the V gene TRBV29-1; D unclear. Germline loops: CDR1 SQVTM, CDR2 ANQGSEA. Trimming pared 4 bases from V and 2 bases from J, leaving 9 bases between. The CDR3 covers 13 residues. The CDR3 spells CSVAADGNQPQHF. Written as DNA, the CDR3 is TGCAGCGTTGCGGCGGATGGCAATCAGCCCCAGCATTTT.

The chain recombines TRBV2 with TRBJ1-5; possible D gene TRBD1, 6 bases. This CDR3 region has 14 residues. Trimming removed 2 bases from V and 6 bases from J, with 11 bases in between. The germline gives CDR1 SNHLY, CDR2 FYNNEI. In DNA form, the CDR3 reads TGTGCCAGCAGTGAAACAGGGTATGGTCAGCCCCAGCATTTT. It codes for CASSETGYGQPQHF.

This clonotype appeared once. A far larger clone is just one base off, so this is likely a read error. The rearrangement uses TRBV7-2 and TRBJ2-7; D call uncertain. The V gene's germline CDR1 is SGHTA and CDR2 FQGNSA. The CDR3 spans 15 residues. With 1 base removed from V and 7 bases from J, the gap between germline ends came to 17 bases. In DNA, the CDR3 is TGTGCCAGCAGCTTAGTTCCGACCTCCTACAATGAGCAGTACTTC. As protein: CASSLVPTSYNEQYF.

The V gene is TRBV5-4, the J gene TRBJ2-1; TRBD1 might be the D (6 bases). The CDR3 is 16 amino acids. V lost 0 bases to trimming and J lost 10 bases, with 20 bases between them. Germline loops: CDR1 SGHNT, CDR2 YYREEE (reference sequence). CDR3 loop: CASSLGDNEAMKEQFF. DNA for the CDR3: TGTGCCAGCAGCTTGGGGGACAATGAAGCAATGAAGGAGCAGTTCTTC.

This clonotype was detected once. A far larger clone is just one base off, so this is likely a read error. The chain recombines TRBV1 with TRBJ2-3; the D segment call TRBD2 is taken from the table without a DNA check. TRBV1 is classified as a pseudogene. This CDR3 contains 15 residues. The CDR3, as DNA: TGCGACAGCAGCCAAGCCCCCGCTGGTGCAGATACGCAGTATTTT. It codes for CDSSQAPAGADTQYF.

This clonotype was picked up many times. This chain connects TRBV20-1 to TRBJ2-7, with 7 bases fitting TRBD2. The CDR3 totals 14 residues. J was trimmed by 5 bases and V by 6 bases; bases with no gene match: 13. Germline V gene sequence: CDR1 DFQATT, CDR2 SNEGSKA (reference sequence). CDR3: CSATPGGSLNEQYF. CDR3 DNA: TGCAGTGCCACGCCGGGGGGTTCCCTCAACGAGCAGTACTTC.

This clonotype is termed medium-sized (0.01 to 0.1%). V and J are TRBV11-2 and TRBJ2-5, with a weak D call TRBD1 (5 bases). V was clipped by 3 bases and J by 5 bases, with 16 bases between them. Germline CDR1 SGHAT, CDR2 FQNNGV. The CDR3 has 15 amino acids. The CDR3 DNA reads TGTGCCAGCAGCTTCTGGGCAGGGTCCCAGGAGACCCAGTACTTC. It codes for CASSFWAGSQETQYF.

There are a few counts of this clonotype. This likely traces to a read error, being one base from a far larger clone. CDR3 sequence: CASSFPTSGGAEEQFF. The CDR3 coding sequence is TGTGCCAGCAGCTTCCCCACTAGCGGGGGGGCGGAAGAGCAGTTCTTC. This chain uses TRBV5-4 with TRBJ2-1, with TRBD2 matching 13 bases. Germline CDR1 is SGHNT and CDR2 is YYREEE (reference sequence). The CDR3 length is 16 residues. The ends lost 2 bases at V and 10 bases at J; junction bases unmatched: 9.